Listed below are T cell receptor beta chains from one sample, sequenced in a study of blood T cell repertoires in COVID-19. Clones were sequenced by immunoSEQ multiplex PCR, and TCRdb holds only the in-frame ones, with some missing. The sample has some 370,000 clones, more than 70% seen once. The sample comprised peripheral blood. All receptors derive from a woman aged 30 to 39 with COVID-19, enrolled during active disease. CDR3s leave out the opening cysteine and the closing phenylalanine or tryptophan.

J | V | CDR3
TRBJ2-2 | TRBV19 | ASSRDRQNTGELF
TRBJ1-2 | TRBV12-3/TRBV12-4 | ASSTSNYGYT
TRBJ2-5 | TRBV4-3 | ASSQAEPGLGEETQY
TRBJ2-7 | TRBV19 | ASSIEGSEQY
TRBJ2-7 | TRBV19 | ASSIAGGNEQY
TRBJ2-1 | TRBV7-3 | ASSLDYSSYNEQF
TRBJ2-5 | TRBV6-4 | ATAVSGTLEETQY
TRBJ1-1 | TRBV10-1 | ASSESQGGRTEAF
TRBJ2-7 | TRBV4-1 | ASSQGDNSYEQY
TRBJ2-5 | TRBV24-1 | ATSPDRGWAETQY
TRBJ2-7 | TRBV9 | ASSVDPRGPYEQY
TRBJ2-7 | TRBV4-1 | ASSHPTGTYEQY
TRBJ1-4 | TRBV30 | AWSPGPNEKLF
TRBJ2-5 | TRBV5-1 | ASSFGGRETQY
TRBJ1-4 | TRBV30 | AWSGRTGWREKLF
TRBJ1-2 | TRBV12-3/TRBV12-4 | ASSFSRYGYT
TRBJ2-5 | TRBV9 | ASSVGPAGVQETQY
TRBJ2-7 | TRBV23-1 | ASSQSDWDRESGEQY